This T cell receptor beta chain is from a study of blood T cell repertoires in COVID-19. The overall study: There were acute and convalescent COVID-19 samples, and they came from the United States, Italy and Spain. PBMCs, B-cell-depleted T cells, or T cells provided the cDNA or gDNA that made up the material.

The CDR3 has 14 residues. Germline-derived CDR1 and CDR2 are SGHRS and YFSETQ. Trimming stripped 3 bases from V and 1 base from J, with 10 bases between. The authors' processing: Quantification of nucleated cells was approximated via reference gene primer amplification. TCRdb keeps only in-frame clones here, not all; method: immunoSEQ multiplex PCR. The DNA was the basis for D and trimming; V, J and clone size are from that table. The data hold about 330,000 clones, with about 87% observed a single time. Recovery meant two consecutive negative NP/OP PCR tests, professional clearance, or resolved symptoms. This clone was picked up a small number of times.

The sequencing sample was made of PBMCs or T cells enriched from blood (not recorded which). The TCR comes from a young man who had recovered from COVID-19. The chain combines TRBV5-1 with TRBJ1-1; no clear D gene. The CDR3 loop reads CASSWQAGNTEAFF. In DNA form, the CDR3 reads TGCGCCAGCAGCTGGCAGGCCGGGAACACTGAAGCTTTCTTT.